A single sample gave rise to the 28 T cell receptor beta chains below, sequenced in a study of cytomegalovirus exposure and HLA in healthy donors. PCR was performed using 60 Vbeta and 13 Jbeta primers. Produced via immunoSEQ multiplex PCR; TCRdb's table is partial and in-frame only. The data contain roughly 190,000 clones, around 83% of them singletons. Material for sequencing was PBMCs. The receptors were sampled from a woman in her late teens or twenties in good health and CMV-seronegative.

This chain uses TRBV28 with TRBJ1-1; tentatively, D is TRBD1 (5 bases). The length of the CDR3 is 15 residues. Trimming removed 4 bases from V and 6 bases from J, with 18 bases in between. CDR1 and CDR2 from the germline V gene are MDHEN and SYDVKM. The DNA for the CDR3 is TGTGCCAGCAGTTCGGTGGGGGGGTCGGCAGCTGAAGCTTTCTTT. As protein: CASSSVGGSAAEAFF.

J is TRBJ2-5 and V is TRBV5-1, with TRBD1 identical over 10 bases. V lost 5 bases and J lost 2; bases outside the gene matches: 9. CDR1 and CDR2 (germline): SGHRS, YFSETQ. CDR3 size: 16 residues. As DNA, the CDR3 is TGCGCCAGCAGACGGACAGGGGGGCTTCCGCAAGAGACCCAGTACTTC. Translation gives CASRRTGGLPQETQYF.

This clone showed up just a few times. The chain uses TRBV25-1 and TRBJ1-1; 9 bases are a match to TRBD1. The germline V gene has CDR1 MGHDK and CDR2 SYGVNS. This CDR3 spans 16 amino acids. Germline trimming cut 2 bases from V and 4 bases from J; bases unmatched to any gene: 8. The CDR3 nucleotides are TGTGCCAGCAGTGAAACACAGGGGGCGTCGGGCACTGAAGCTTTCTTT. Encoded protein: CASSETQGASGTEAFF.

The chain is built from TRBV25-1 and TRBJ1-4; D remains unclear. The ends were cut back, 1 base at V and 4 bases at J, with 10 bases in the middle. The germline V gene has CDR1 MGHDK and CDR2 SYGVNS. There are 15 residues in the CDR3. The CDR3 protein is CASSEFLSFNEKLFF. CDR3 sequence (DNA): TGTGCCAGCAGTGAATTCTTGTCGTTTAATGAAAAACTGTTTTTT. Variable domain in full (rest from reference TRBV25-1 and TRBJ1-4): EADIYQTPRYLVIGTGKKITLECSQTMGHDKMYWYQQDPGMELHLIHYSYGVNSTEKGDLSSESTVSRIRTEHFPLTLESARPSHTSQYLCASSEFLSFNEKLFFGSGTQLSVL.

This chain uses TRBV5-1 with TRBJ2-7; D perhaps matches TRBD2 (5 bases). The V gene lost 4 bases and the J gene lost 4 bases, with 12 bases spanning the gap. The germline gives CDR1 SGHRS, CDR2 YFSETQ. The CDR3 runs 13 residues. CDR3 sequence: CASSEDSYYEQYF. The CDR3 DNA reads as TGCGCCAGCAGCGAGGACTCCTATTACGAGCAGTACTTC.

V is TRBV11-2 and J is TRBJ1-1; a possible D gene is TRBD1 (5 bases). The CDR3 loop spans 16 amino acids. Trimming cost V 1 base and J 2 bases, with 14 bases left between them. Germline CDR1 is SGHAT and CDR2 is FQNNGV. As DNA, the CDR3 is TGTGCCAGCAGCTTAGGCGCGGGGGGGAGAAACACTGAAGCTTTCTTT. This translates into CASSLGAGGRNTEAFF.

The CDR3, as DNA: TGTGCCAGCACCACGCAGGGCCCTAACACTGAAGCTTTCTTT. It is translated as CASTTQGPNTEAFF. The chain combines TRBV6-6 with TRBJ1-1; TRBD1 is a possible D gene (5 bases). The germline V gene encodes CDR1 MNHNY and CDR2 SVGAGI (reference sequence). Deletions cut 7 bases from V and 2 bases from J, with 14 bases between. The CDR3 spans 14 residues.

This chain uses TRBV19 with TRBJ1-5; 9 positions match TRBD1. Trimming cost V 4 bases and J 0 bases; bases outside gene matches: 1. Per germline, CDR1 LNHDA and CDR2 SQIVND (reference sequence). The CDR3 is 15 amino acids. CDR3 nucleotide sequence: TGTGCCAGTAGTAGGGACAGGGTTAGCAATCAGCCCCAGCATTTT. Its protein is CASSRDRVSNQPQHF.

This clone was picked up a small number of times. CDR3 amino acids: CASSLAQGVAYNEQFF. CDR3 sequence (DNA): TGCGCCAGCAGCTTGGCCCAGGGGGTGGCCTACAATGAGCAGTTCTTC. This chain uses TRBV5-1 with TRBJ2-1; TRBD1 matches 7 bases. The trim removed 0 bases at V and 2 bases at J, leaving 5 bases unmatched. Germline CDR1 reads SGHRS; CDR2 reads YFSETQ. This CDR3 has 16 residues. The entire variable domain, with the rest obtained from reference TRBV5-1 and TRBJ2-1, is as follows: KAGVTQTPRYLIKTRGQQVTLSCSPISGHRSVSWYQQTPGQGLQFLFEYFSETQRNKGNFPGRFSGRQFSNSRSEMNVSTLELGDSALYLCASSLAQGVAYNEQFFGPGTRLTVL.

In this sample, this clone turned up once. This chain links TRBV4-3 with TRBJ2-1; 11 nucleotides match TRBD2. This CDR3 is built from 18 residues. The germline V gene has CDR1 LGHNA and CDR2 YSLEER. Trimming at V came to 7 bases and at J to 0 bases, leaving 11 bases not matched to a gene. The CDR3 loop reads CASTVTSGTPSSYNEQFF. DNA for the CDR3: TGCGCCAGCACAGTGACTAGCGGGACCCCCAGCTCCTACAATGAGCAGTTCTTC.

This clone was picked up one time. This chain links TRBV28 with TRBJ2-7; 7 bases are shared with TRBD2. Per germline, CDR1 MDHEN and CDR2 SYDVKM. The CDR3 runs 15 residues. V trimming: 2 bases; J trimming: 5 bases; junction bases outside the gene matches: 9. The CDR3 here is CASSLGGGSLDEQYF. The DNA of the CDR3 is TGTGCCAGCAGTTTAGGCGGCGGGAGTCTCGACGAGCAGTACTTC. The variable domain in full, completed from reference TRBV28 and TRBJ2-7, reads DVKVTQSSRYLVKRTGEKVFLECVQDMDHENMFWYRQDPGLGLRLIYFSYDVKMKEKGDIPEGYSVSREKKERFSLILESASTNQTSMYLCASSLGGGSLDEQYFGPGTRLTVT.

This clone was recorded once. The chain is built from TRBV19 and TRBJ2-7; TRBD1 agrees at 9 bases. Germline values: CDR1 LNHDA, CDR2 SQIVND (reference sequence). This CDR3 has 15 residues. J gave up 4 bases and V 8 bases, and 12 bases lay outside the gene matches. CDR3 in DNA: TGTGCCAGTGGTCCGACCGGGACAGGGAGATACGAGCAGTACTTC. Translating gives CASGPTGTGRYEQYF.

CDR3 amino acids: CASSPRDNYEQYF. The CDR3, as DNA: TGTGCCAGCAGCCCCAGGGACAACTACGAGCAGTACTTC. J is TRBJ2-5 and V is TRBV7-2; tentatively, D is TRBD1 (6 bases). The J call may not be correct, given that the DNA end is closer to TRBJ2-7. The CDR3 is made up of 13 amino acids. Germline CDR1 and CDR2: SGHTA and FQGNSA.

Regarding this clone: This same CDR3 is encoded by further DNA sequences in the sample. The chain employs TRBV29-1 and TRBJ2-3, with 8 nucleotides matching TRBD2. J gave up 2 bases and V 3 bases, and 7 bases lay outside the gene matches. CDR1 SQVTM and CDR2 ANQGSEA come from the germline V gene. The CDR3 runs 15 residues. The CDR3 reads CSVDLRRGATDTQYF. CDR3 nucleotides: TGCAGCGTTGACCTCCGGCGGGGGGCCACAGATACGCAGTATTTT.

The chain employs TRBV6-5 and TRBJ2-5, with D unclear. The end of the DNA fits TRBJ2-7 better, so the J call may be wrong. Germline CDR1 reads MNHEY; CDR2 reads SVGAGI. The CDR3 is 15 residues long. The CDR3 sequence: CASSYSIGFSYEQYF. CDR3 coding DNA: TGTGCCAGCAGTTACTCGATCGGGTTCTCCTACGAGCAGTACTTC.

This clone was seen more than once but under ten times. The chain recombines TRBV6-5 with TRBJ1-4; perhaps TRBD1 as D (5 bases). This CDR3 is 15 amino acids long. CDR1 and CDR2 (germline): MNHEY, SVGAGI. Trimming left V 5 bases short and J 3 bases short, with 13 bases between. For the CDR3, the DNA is TGTGCCAGCAGTAGAGGTTGGGGGGCTAATGAAAAACTGTTTTTT. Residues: CASSRGWGANEKLFF.

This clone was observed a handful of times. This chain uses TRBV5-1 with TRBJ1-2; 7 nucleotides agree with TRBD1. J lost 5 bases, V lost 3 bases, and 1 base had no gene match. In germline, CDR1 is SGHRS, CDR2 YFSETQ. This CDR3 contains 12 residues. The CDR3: CASSSTGYGYTF. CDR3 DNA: TGCGCCAGCAGCTCGACAGGGTATGGCTACACCTTC.

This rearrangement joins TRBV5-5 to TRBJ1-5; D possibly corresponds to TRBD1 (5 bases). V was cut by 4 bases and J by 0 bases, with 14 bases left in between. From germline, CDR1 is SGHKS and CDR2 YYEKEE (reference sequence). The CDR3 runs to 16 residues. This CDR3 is CASSRVPGLSNQPQHF. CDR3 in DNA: TGTGCCAGCAGCCGAGTGCCGGGACTTAGCAATCAGCCCCAGCATTTT.

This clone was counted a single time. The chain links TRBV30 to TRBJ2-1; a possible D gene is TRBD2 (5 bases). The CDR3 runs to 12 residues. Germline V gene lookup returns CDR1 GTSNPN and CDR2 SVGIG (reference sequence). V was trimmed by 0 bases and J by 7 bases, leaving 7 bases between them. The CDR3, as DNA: TGTGCCTGGAGTGTACGAGGGAATGAGCAGTTCTTC. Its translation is CAWSVRGNEQFF.

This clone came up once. For the CDR3, the DNA is TGTGCCAGCATCGGTCTGACGGGCAGGGGAAATGTTGAGGGCTACGAGCAGTACGTC. It is translated as CASIGLTGRGNVEGYEQYV. This sequence joins TRBV2 and TRBJ2-7; maybe TRBD1 (6 bases). The germline V gene has CDR1 SNHLY and CDR2 FYNNEI. There are 19 residues in the CDR3. The germline V and J ends were trimmed by 7 bases and 3 bases, with 31 bases remaining between them.

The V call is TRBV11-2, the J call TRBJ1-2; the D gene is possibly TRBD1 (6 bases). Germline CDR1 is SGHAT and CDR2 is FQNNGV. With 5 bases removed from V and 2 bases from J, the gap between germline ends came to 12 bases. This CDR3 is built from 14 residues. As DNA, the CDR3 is TGTGCCAGCAGCCCACCCCAGGGGAACTATGGCTACACCTTC. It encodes CASSPPQGNYGYTF.

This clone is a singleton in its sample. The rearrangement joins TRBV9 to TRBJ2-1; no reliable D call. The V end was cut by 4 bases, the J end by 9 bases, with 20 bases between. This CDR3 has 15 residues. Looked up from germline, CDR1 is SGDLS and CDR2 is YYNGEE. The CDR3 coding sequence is TGTGCCAGCAGCACGAGAGATGGGTATAGCACTGAGCAGTTCTTC. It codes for CASSTRDGYSTEQFF. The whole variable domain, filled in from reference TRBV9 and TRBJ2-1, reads DSGVTQTPKHLITATGQRVTLRCSPRSGDLSVYWYQQSLDQGLQFLIQYYNGEERAKGNILERFSAQQFPDLHSELNLSSLELGDSALYFCASSTRDGYSTEQFFGPGTRLTVL.

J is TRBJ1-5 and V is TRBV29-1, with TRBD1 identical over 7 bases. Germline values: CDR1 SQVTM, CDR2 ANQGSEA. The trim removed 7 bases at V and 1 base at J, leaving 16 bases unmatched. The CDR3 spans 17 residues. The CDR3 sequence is CSASLGGSTGSNQPQHF. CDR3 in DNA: TGCAGCGCGAGCTTAGGGGGCTCGACGGGAAGCAATCAGCCCCAGCATTTT.

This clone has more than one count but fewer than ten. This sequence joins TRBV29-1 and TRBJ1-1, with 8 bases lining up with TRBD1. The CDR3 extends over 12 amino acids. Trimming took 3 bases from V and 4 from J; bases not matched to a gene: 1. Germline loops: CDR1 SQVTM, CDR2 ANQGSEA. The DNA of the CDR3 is TGCAGCGTTGATACAGGGGGCACTGAAGCTTTCTTT. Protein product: CSVDTGGTEAFF.

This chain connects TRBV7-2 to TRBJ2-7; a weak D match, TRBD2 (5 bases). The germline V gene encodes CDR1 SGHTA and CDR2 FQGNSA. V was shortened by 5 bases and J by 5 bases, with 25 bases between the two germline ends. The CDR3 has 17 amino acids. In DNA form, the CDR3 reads TGTGCCAGCAGCCCACCCACAGTCGCCAGACTATGGGACGAGCAGTACTTC. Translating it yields CASSPPTVARLWDEQYF.

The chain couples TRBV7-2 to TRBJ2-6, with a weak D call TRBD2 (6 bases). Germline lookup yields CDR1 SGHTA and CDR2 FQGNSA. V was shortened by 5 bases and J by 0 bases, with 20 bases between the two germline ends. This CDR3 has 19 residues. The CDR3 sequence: CASSPPEGTTFSGANVLTF. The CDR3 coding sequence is TGTGCCAGCAGCCCTCCGGAGGGCACCACATTCTCTGGGGCCAACGTCCTGACTTTC.

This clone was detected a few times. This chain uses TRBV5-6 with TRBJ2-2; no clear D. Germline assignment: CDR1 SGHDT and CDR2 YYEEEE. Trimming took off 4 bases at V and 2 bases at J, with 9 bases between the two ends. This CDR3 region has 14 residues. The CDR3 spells CASSEYINTGELFF. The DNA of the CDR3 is TGTGCCAGCAGCGAATACATCAACACCGGGGAGCTGTTTTTT.

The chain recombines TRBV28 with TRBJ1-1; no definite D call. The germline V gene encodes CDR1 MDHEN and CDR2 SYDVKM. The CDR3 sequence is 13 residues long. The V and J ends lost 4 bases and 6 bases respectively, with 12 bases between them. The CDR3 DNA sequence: TGTGCCAGCAGTTGGGTGAGAGGGCCTGAAGCTTTCTTT. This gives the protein CASSWVRGPEAFF.